The 16 T cell receptor beta chains given below trace back to one sample, sequenced in a study of blood T cell repertoires in COVID-19. The protocol was immunoSEQ multiplex PCR, while the TCRdb copy is restricted to in-frame clones and leaves out a portion. The data contain about 300,000 clones, 80% to 90% of them singletons. Sequenced material: PBMCs or T cells enriched from blood (not recorded which). The receptors stem from a young man who had recovered from COVID-19.

The V and J genes are TRBV19 and TRBJ1-5; the D is unclear. The V and J ends lost 5 bases and 2 bases respectively, with 10 bases between them. The CDR3 spans 14 residues. Germline V CDR1 and CDR2: LNHDA, SQIVND (reference sequence). The DNA of the CDR3 is TGTGCCAGTAGTCCCCATTCGGGCAATCAGCCCCAGCATTTT. Translation gives CASSPHSGNQPQHF.

The CDR3 coding sequence is TGCGCCAGCAGCCAAGCGGGGGGTTTGGGGGGTCAGCCCCAGCATTTT. As protein: CASSQAGGLGGQPQHF. This chain connects TRBV4-3 to TRBJ1-5; D perhaps matches TRBD1 (5 bases). CDR3 length equals 16 residues. Germline V gene data show CDR1 as LGHNA and CDR2 as YSLEER. Trimming cost V 1 base and J 6 bases, with 16 bases left between them.

The sample holds one count of this clone. V and J are TRBV4-1 and TRBJ1-4; TRBD1 matches at 7 bases. Germline V lookup: CDR1 MGHRA, CDR2 YSYEKL. The trim removed 1 base at V and 4 bases at J, leaving 12 bases unmatched. The CDR3 totals 18 residues. CDR3 bases: TGCGCCAGCAGCCAAGGTTACACCTTTGGACAGGTTAATGAAAAACTGTTTTTT. Amino acid sequence: CASSQGYTFGQVNEKLFF.

The rearrangement links TRBV7-2 to TRBJ1-2; D is uncertain. The germline gives CDR1 SGHTA, CDR2 FQGNSA. V was trimmed by 2 bases and J by 2 bases, leaving 15 bases between them. The CDR3 is made up of 16 amino acids. CDR3: CASSLRGNLANYGYTF. The CDR3 DNA reads as TGTGCCAGCAGCTTAAGAGGCAATCTGGCGAACTATGGCTACACCTTC.

The chain is built from TRBV4-1 and TRBJ1-3; no definite D call. The CDR3 totals 17 residues. Germline CDR1 MGHRA, CDR2 YSYEKL. Trimming stripped 4 bases from V and 0 bases from J, with 16 bases between. CDR3 bases: TGCGCCAGCAGCCCTTGGTACGTTTCGAGCTCTGGAAACACCATATATTTT. The encoded protein is CASSPWYVSSSGNTIYF.

In this sample, this clone turned up a few times. The chain is built from TRBV3-1 (or the pseudogene TRBV3-2) and TRBJ1-6, with unresolved D. Trimming removed 4 bases at V and 1 base at J, with 2 bases between. From germline, CDR1 is LGHDT and CDR2 YNNKEL (reference sequence). CDR3 length equals 13 residues. The CDR3 DNA is TGTGCCAGCAGCCCTTCCTATAATTCACCCCTCCACTTT. Residues: CASSPSYNSPLHF.

This chain joins TRBV2 and TRBJ1-2, with 9 bases aligning to TRBD1. The CDR3 runs 15 residues. Germline CDR1 is SNHLY and CDR2 is FYNNEI. V was pared by 6 bases and J by 3 bases, with 8 bases of the junction left unmatched. The CDR3 DNA reads TGTGCCAGCAGCCAGGGACAGGGAGGAGACTATGGCTACACCTTC. Its translation: CASSQGQGGDYGYTF.

The J gene is TRBJ2-1, the V gene TRBV2, with TRBD1 identical over 7 bases. Trimming took 4 bases from V and 6 from J; bases not matched to a gene: 6. Germline V CDR1 and CDR2: SNHLY, FYNNEI. CDR3 length: 14 amino acids. The CDR3, as DNA: TGTGCCAGCAGTGCTAAGGGACAGTCCAATGAGCAGTTCTTC. Amino acids: CASSAKGQSNEQFF.

The genes are TRBV7-2 and TRBJ1-3; no clear D. In germline, CDR1 is SGHTA, CDR2 FQGNSA. V was cut by 5 bases and J by 2 bases, with 19 bases left in between. The CDR3 has 17 residues. CDR3 amino acids: CASSLTGSPGAGNTIYF. The CDR3 nucleotides read TGTGCCAGCAGCCTAACCGGGTCCCCCGGCGCTGGAAACACCATATATTTT. The whole variable domain, remainder taken from reference TRBV7-2 and TRBJ1-3, is GAGVSQSPSNKVTEKGKDVELRCDPISGHTALYWYRQSLGQGLEFLIYFQGNSAPDKSGLPSDRFSAERTGGSVSTLTIQRTQQEDSAVYLCASSLTGSPGAGNTIYFGEGSWLTVV.

The table lists this clone with a few counts. This chain uses TRBV6-5 with TRBJ1-1; TRBD1 agrees at 8 bases. The germline V gene has CDR1 MNHEY and CDR2 SVGAGI. There are 15 residues in the CDR3. With V trimmed by 6 bases and J by 2 bases, 8 bases remained unmatched. The CDR3 DNA is TGTGCCAGCAGCTTGGGGACAGGATATAACACTGAAGCTTTCTTT. Its protein is CASSLGTGYNTEAFF.

J is TRBJ1-2 and V is TRBV30, with 9 nucleotides matching TRBD1. Trimming took 3 bases from V and 7 from J; bases not matched to a gene: 3. This CDR3 is 12 amino acids long. From germline, CDR1 is GTSNPN and CDR2 SVGIG (reference sequence). The CDR3 loop is CAWRRTGVGYTF. As DNA, the CDR3 is TGTGCCTGGAGAAGGACAGGGGTTGGCTACACCTTC.

The chain recombines TRBV6-1 with TRBJ1-5; possibly TRBD1 for D (6 bases). The germline V and J ends were trimmed by 2 bases and 7 bases, with 18 bases remaining between them. The germline V gene has CDR1 MNHNS and CDR2 SASEGT. The CDR3 is made up of 16 amino acids. The DNA for the CDR3 is TGTGCCAGCAGTGAAACCAAATCTGGGGGCAGGCAGCCCCAGCATTTT. Its protein product is CASSETKSGGRQPQHF.

The chain links TRBV3-1 (or the pseudogene TRBV3-2) to TRBJ1-2; no definite D call. V dropped 1 base and J dropped 13 bases, with 13 bases sitting between them. CDR3 length: 12 amino acids. From germline, CDR1 is LGHDT and CDR2 YNNKEL (reference sequence). In nucleotides, the CDR3 is TGTGCCAGCAGCCAAGTACGTGCGGGGTTCACCTTC. Translating gives CASSQVRAGFTF.

The rearrangement links TRBV11-1 to TRBJ2-1, with D possibly TRBD2 on 6 matching bases. The V and J ends lost 1 base and 5 bases respectively, with 12 bases between them. Germline V gene data show CDR1 as SGHAT and CDR2 as FQDESV (reference sequence). The CDR3 has 15 amino acids. The CDR3 sequence is CASSLGRASHNEQFF. The CDR3, as DNA: TGTGCCAGCAGCTTAGGGAGGGCCTCACACAATGAGCAGTTCTTC.

The rearrangement uses TRBV9 and TRBJ2-7; D might be TRBD1 (6 bases). This CDR3 comprises 15 residues. Germline V gene sequence: CDR1 SGDLS, CDR2 YYNGEE. V shed 0 bases and J shed 2 bases, with 12 bases lying between them. CDR3 protein: CASSVALGAPYEQYF. DNA of the CDR3: TGTGCCAGCAGCGTAGCTCTGGGGGCCCCCTACGAGCAGTACTTC.

This clone has a single count. V is TRBV5-1 and J is TRBJ2-7, with D perhaps TRBD1 (6 bases). Germline CDR1 is SGHRS and CDR2 is YFSETQ. Trimming stripped 4 bases from V and 0 bases from J, with 8 bases between. CDR3 length: 13 residues. The CDR3 nucleotides read TGCGCCAGCAGCCGGGACAACTCCTACGAGCAGTACTTC. Its protein product is CASSRDNSYEQYF. Full variable domain (outside the CDR3, taken from reference TRBV5-1 and TRBJ2-7): KAGVTQTPRYLIKTRGQQVTLSCSPISGHRSVSWYQQTPGQGLQFLFEYFSETQRNKGNFPGRFSGRQFSNSRSEMNVSTLELGDSALYLCASSRDNSYEQYFGPGTRLTVT.